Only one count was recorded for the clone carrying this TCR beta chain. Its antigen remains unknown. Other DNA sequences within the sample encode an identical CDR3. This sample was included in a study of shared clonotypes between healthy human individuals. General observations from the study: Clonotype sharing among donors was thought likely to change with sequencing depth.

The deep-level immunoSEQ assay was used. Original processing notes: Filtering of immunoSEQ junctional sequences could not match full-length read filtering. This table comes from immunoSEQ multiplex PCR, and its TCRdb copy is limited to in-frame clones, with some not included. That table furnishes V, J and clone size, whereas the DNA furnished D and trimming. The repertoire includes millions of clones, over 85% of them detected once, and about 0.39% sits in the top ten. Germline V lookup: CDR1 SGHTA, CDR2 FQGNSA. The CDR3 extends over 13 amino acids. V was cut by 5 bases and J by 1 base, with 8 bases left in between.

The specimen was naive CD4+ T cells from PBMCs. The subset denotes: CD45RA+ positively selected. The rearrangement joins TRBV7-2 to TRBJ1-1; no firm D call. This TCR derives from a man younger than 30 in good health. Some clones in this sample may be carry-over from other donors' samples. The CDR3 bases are TGTGCCAGCAGCCGTCAAGAGAACACTGAAGCTTTCTTT. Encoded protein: CASSRQENTEAFF.